A single sample gave rise to the 28 T cell receptor beta chains below, sequenced in a study of cytomegalovirus exposure and HLA in healthy donors. Primers for the PCR totalled 60 Vbeta and 13 Jbeta. TCRdb's table, derived via immunoSEQ multiplex PCR, lists solely in-frame clones and lacks some. The sample lists about 130,000 clones; 75% to 90% were seen once. Specimen: PBMCs. The receptors were gathered from a man aged 25 to 45 in good health and CMV-seropositive.

The chain employs TRBV2 and TRBJ2-5; 7 bases fit TRBD1. V lost 3 bases to trimming and J lost 5 bases; unmatched junction nucleotides: 6. In germline, CDR1 is SNHLY, CDR2 FYNNEI. The CDR3 has 14 residues. In DNA form, the CDR3 reads TGTGCCAGCAGTGATTTTCAGACAGGGGAGACCCAGTACTTC. It yields the protein CASSDFQTGETQYF.

This clone has a handful of counts. The chain has TRBV25-1 and TRBJ1-2, with TRBD1 matching over 9 bases. Looked up from germline, CDR1 is MGHDK and CDR2 is SYGVNS. The CDR3 is made up of 15 amino acids. J was trimmed by 7 bases and V by 0 bases; bases with no gene match: 6. The CDR3 DNA reads as TGTGCCAGCAGTGAATATATGGGGACAGGGTTTGGCTACACCTTC. Translated, it gives CASSEYMGTGFGYTF.

CDR3 coding DNA: TGTGCCAGCAGCCCTCCCCGACAGCCTAACTATGGCTACACCTTC. Its protein is CASSPPRQPNYGYTF. The chain couples TRBV6-6 to TRBJ1-2; D might be TRBD1 (5 bases). The CDR3 spans 15 residues. Germline loops: CDR1 MNHNY, CDR2 SVGAGI (reference sequence). With 6 bases removed from V and 0 bases from J, the gap between germline ends came to 14 bases.

V usage is TRBV27 and J usage is TRBJ2-5; no clear D gene. Germline CDR1 reads MNHEY; CDR2 reads SMNVEV (reference sequence). The V gene lost 5 bases and the J gene lost 3 bases, with 10 bases spanning the gap. The CDR3 consists of 13 residues. The CDR3 DNA sequence: TGTGCCAGCAGTCCCCTAGAGGAAGAGACCCAGTACTTC. Amino acids: CASSPLEEETQYF.

The rearrangement joins TRBV5-1 to TRBJ1-1; D remains unclear. The CDR3 has 13 amino acids. Trimming cost V 2 bases and J 0 bases, with 5 bases left between them. Germline V lookup: CDR1 SGHRS, CDR2 YFSETQ. The DNA for the CDR3 is TGCGCCAGCAGCTTTTCGGTGAACACTGAAGCTTTCTTT. Translation: CASSFSVNTEAFF.

The rearrangement links TRBV5-4 to TRBJ2-1; 9 nucleotides agree with TRBD2. The CDR3 is 16 residues long. J gave up 6 bases and V 3 bases, and 10 bases lay outside the gene matches. From germline, CDR1 is SGHNT and CDR2 YYREEE (reference sequence). DNA for the CDR3: TGTGCCAGCAGCTCACTGGCCGGGACTAGCCCCAATGAGCAGTTCTTC. This sequence encodes CASSSLAGTSPNEQFF.

The chain couples TRBV18 to TRBJ1-6, with a weak D call TRBD1 (5 bases). The CDR3 consists of 13 residues. V shed 10 bases and J shed 5 bases, with 12 bases lying between them. Germline V gene lookup returns CDR1 KGHSH and CDR2 LQKENI. The CDR3 nucleotides read TGTGCCAAACCGACAGTCGATAATTCACCCCTCCACTTT. This gives the protein CAKPTVDNSPLHF.

The genes are TRBV2 and TRBJ1-1, with no clear D. Deletions cut 7 bases from V and 6 bases from J, with 12 bases between. The CDR3 extends over 12 amino acids. Germline V lookup: CDR1 SNHLY, CDR2 FYNNEI. The CDR3 protein is CASMRESPEAFF. In DNA, the CDR3 is TGTGCCAGCATGAGGGAGTCGCCTGAAGCTTTCTTT.

In this sample, this clone turned up once. The chain links TRBV18 to TRBJ2-7, with 9 nucleotides matching TRBD2. The CDR3 consists of 16 residues. Germline CDR1 and CDR2: KGHSH and LQKENI. With 2 bases clipped from V and 2 bases from J, the junction kept 7 bases outside the gene matches. CDR3 bases: TGTGCCAGCTCACCAACTTCCCGCGGGGGGGCCTACGAGCAGTACTTC. It is translated as CASSPTSRGGAYEQYF. Using reference TRBV18 and TRBJ2-7 for the parts outside the CDR3, the full variable domain is NAGVMQNPRHLVRRRGQEARLRCSPMKGHSHVYWYRQLPEEGLKFMVYLQKENIIDESGMPKERFSAEFPKEGPSILRIQQVVRGDSAAYFCASSPTSRGGAYEQYFGPGTRLTVT.

This clone was counted between two and nine times. Other DNA sequences within the sample encode an identical CDR3. The chain combines TRBV9 with TRBJ2-1; D ambiguous. V was cut by 0 bases and J by 6 bases, with 10 bases left in between. Germline V gives CDR1 SGDLS, CDR2 YYNGEE. The CDR3 runs 14 residues. CDR3 nucleotide sequence: TGTGCCAGCAGCGTAGCGGCAGGAAGCAATGAGCAGTTCTTC. Encoded protein: CASSVAAGSNEQFF.

This clone occurred a few times. In nucleotides, the CDR3 is TGTGCCAGCAGTGAAGAAGGACAGCTAAATTCACCCCTCCACTTT. Encoded protein: CASSEEGQLNSPLHF. The rearrangement uses TRBV2 and TRBJ1-6; TRBD1 is a possible D gene (6 bases). V shed 1 base and J shed 7 bases, with 11 bases lying between them. Germline V gene data show CDR1 as SNHLY and CDR2 as FYNNEI. This CDR3 spans 15 amino acids.

The CDR3 DNA reads TGTGCCAGCAGCTTAGAGACTGGAGTCGGGAGATATGGCTACACCTTC. Its translation: CASSLETGVGRYGYTF. The rearrangement links TRBV5-6 to TRBJ1-2; no clear D. V was pared by 2 bases and J by 5 bases, with 19 bases between. CDR1 SGHDT and CDR2 YYEEEE come from the germline V gene. This CDR3 has 16 residues.

As for this clone: One end of the junction varies from germline; a read error may be responsible. The gene calls are TRBV11-2 and TRBJ2-6; weak D call: TRBD1 (5 bases). Germline V gives CDR1 SGHAT, CDR2 FQNNGV. This CDR3 is built from 16 residues. The CDR3 loop reads CASSLSRSSGASVLTF. The CDR3 DNA reads TGTGCCAGCAGCTTGTCCAGAAGCTCTGGGGCCAGCGTCCTGACTTTC. Together with reference TRBV11-2 and TRBJ2-6, the CDR3 gives the full variable domain: EAGVAQSPRYKIIEKRQSVAFWCNPISGHATLYWYQQILGQGPKLLIQFQNNGVVDDSQLPKDRFSAERLKGVDSTLKIQPAKLEDSAVYLCASSLSRSSGASVLTFGAGSRLTVL.

The chain is built from TRBV28 and TRBJ1-5, with a possible D match to TRBD1 (6 bases). V was pared by 4 bases and J by 6 bases, with 16 bases between. Germline V gene lookup returns CDR1 MDHEN and CDR2 SYDVKM. CDR3 size: 15 residues. For the CDR3, the DNA is TGTGCCAGCAGTTCGCCCCTCGGGGGGGCTCAGCCCCAGCATTTT. It encodes CASSSPLGGAQPQHF.

This rearrangement joins TRBV7-6 to TRBJ2-1, with TRBD2 as a possible D gene (6 bases). CDR3 length: 15 residues. V shed 4 bases and J shed 3 bases, with 13 bases lying between them. Looked up from germline, CDR1 is SGHVS and CDR2 is FNYEAQ. In nucleotides, the CDR3 is TGTGCCAGCAGCTCCTCCGGGGACTTCTACAATGAGCAGTTCTTC. Its protein is CASSSSGDFYNEQFF. Full variable domain (outside the CDR3, taken from reference TRBV7-6 and TRBJ2-1): GAGVSQSPRYKVTKRGQDVALRCDPISGHVSLYWYRQALGQGPEFLTYFNYEAQQDKSGLPNDRFSAERPEGSISTLTIQRTEQRDSAMYRCASSSSGDFYNEQFFGPGTRLTVL.

The chain employs TRBV4-1 and TRBJ1-5, with unresolved D. V shed 0 bases and J shed 0 bases, with 12 bases lying between them. Germline V gives CDR1 MGHRA, CDR2 YSYEKL. The CDR3 runs 17 residues. In DNA, the CDR3 is TGCGCCAGCAGCCAAGATAGGACGGGGAATAGCAATCAGCCCCAGCATTTT. Its translation is CASSQDRTGNSNQPQHF.

This clone has a single count. V usage is TRBV29-1 and J usage is TRBJ2-7, with 15 bases matching TRBD2. In germline, CDR1 is SQVTM, CDR2 ANQGSEA. This CDR3 spans 16 amino acids. The V and J ends lost 7 bases and 2 bases, in that order; junction bases with no gene match: 9. The CDR3 DNA is TGCAGCGCCTTCGGACTAGCGGGGGGGCATCCCTACGAGCAGTACTTC. This codes for CSAFGLAGGHPYEQYF.

The genes are TRBV2 and TRBJ2-1; TRBD2 agrees at 11 bases. V lost 3 bases and J lost 3; bases outside the gene matches: 16. The CDR3 is 20 amino acids. Germline CDR1 reads SNHLY; CDR2 reads FYNNEI. The CDR3 sequence: CASSDALLAGALFDYNEQFF. CDR3 DNA sequence: TGTGCCAGCAGTGACGCCTTACTAGCGGGGGCCCTATTCGACTACAATGAGCAGTTCTTC.

The rearrangement uses TRBV10-1 and TRBJ2-7; 13 bases align to TRBD2. The germline gives CDR1 WNHNN, CDR2 SYGVQD (reference sequence). V trimming: 4 bases; J trimming: 2 bases; junction bases outside the gene matches: 2. The CDR3 covers 15 residues. CDR3 loop: CASSGGLAGTYEQYF. As DNA, the CDR3 is TGCGCCAGCAGTGGGGGACTAGCGGGGACCTACGAGCAGTACTTC.

The chain carries TRBV27 and TRBJ1-1; unclear D gene. V was cut by 1 base and J by 5 bases, with 8 bases left in between. CDR3 length equals 13 residues. From germline, CDR1 is MNHEY and CDR2 SMNVEV (reference sequence). CDR3 loop: CASSLFPGTEAFF. CDR3 sequence (DNA): TGTGCCAGCAGTTTATTTCCGGGAACTGAAGCTTTCTTT.

This clone appeared a few times. The rearrangement links TRBV6-1 to TRBJ1-5; 8 bases align to TRBD1. The CDR3 has 14 residues. With 5 bases clipped from V and 6 bases from J, the junction kept 6 bases outside the gene matches. From germline, CDR1 is MNHNS and CDR2 SASEGT. In nucleotides, the CDR3 is TGTGCCAGCAGTCGAAACGACAGGGGTCAGCCCCAGCATTTT. Its protein is CASSRNDRGQPQHF.

V and J are TRBV5-1 and TRBJ2-3, with 8 nucleotides matching TRBD1. This CDR3 has 16 residues. V shed 3 bases and J 0 bases; nucleotides not matched to a gene: 6. Looked up from germline, CDR1 is SGHRS and CDR2 is YFSETQ. CDR3 DNA: TGCGCCAGCAGCTCGTACAGGGGGGTTAGCACAGATACGCAGTATTTT. It encodes CASSSYRGVSTDTQYF.

The chain is built from TRBV2 and TRBJ2-7, with 10 bases that match TRBD1. Trimming removed 6 bases from V and 3 bases from J; junction bases left unmatched: 17. This CDR3 has 18 amino acids. Germline V CDR1 and CDR2: SNHLY, FYNNEI. The CDR3 sequence: CASRGDQKGQGFLYEQYF. The DNA of the CDR3 is TGTGCCAGCAGGGGGGATCAAAAGGGACAGGGGTTTCTCTACGAGCAGTACTTC.

The V call is TRBV7-2, the J call TRBJ2-1; 13 bases align to TRBD2. The V gene's germline CDR1 is SGHTA and CDR2 FQGNSA. This CDR3 comprises 16 residues. The V and J ends lost 5 bases and 8 bases, in that order; junction bases with no gene match: 9. This chain's CDR3 is CASSRRTSGGRHEQFF. In DNA form, the CDR3 reads TGTGCCAGCAGCCGGCGGACTAGCGGGGGCCGGCATGAGCAGTTCTTC.

The chain uses TRBV7-8 and TRBJ1-2, with 9 bases identical to TRBD1. CDR1 and CDR2 from the germline V gene are SGHVS and FQNEAQ. This CDR3 has 15 amino acids. With V trimmed by 1 base and J by 7 bases, 7 bases remained unmatched. The CDR3 DNA is TGTGCCAGCAGCTTAGGGGGGGGGACAGGGTCTGGCTACACCTTC. Translating it yields CASSLGGGTGSGYTF.

The genes are TRBV6-4 and TRBJ1-2, with 8 positions matching TRBD1. Germline V CDR1 and CDR2: MRHNA, SNTAGT. Trimming at V came to 1 base and at J to 5 bases, leaving 9 bases not matched to a gene. This CDR3 contains 16 residues. This chain's CDR3 is CASSDFPGGAGYGYTF. CDR3 nucleotide sequence: TGTGCCAGCAGTGACTTCCCAGGGGGCGCGGGGTATGGCTACACCTTC.

The V and J genes are TRBV10-3 and TRBJ1-2; 7 bases are shared with TRBD1. Trimming at V came to 4 bases and at J to 4 bases, leaving 15 bases not matched to a gene. Germline V gene sequence: CDR1 ENHRY, CDR2 SYGVKD. This CDR3 has 17 amino acids. CDR3 sequence reads: CAISVQGSDRTAYGYTF. DNA for the CDR3: TGTGCCATCAGTGTGCAAGGGTCGGACAGGACCGCCTATGGCTACACCTTC.

This sequence joins TRBV6-1 and TRBJ1-6; 10 nucleotides align to TRBD1. V was clipped by 7 bases and J by 12 bases; unmatched bases: 9. CDR1 is MNHNS and CDR2 is SASEGT in the germline V gene. The CDR3 extends over 14 amino acids. CDR3 loop: CASTSGTGERPLHF. The CDR3 DNA is TGTGCCAGCACCTCAGGGACAGGGGAAAGACCCCTCCACTTT.